A single sample is the source of the 7 T cell receptor beta chains below, sequenced in a study of cytomegalovirus exposure and HLA in healthy donors. The PCR contained 60 Vbeta and 13 Jbeta primers. TCRdb's table, derived via immunoSEQ multiplex PCR, lists solely in-frame clones and lacks some. The sample lists approximately 220,000 clones; approximately 80% were seen once. The sample was PBMCs. The origin of the receptors is a boy aged 2-15 years in good health and CMV-seronegative.

This clone showed up just a few times. The chain uses TRBV5-1 and TRBJ2-7; D possibly corresponds to TRBD1 (7 bases). Germline CDR1 is SGHRS and CDR2 is YFSETQ. Trimming pared 6 bases from V and 1 base from J, leaving 14 bases between. The CDR3 covers 14 residues. CDR3 protein: CASTSGGTSYEQYF. The CDR3 nucleotides are TGCGCCAGCACCTCAGGGGGGACATCCTACGAGCAGTACTTC.

There are a few counts of this clone. The chain combines TRBV5-6 with TRBJ1-4; D is perhaps TRBD1 (6 bases). V was pared by 2 bases and J by 5 bases, with 10 bases between. Germline V lookup: CDR1 SGHDT, CDR2 YYEEEE. The CDR3 extends over 14 amino acids. CDR3 coding DNA: TGTGCCAGCAGCTTCTGGCAGGGGAATGAAAAACTGTTTTTT. It encodes CASSFWQGNEKLFF. The full variable domain, its missing parts supplied by reference TRBV5-6 and TRBJ1-4, is DAGVTQSPTHLIKTRGQQVTLRCSPKSGHDTVSWYQQALGQGPQFIFQYYEEEERQRGNFPDRFSGHQFPNYSSELNVNALLLGDSALYLCASSFWQGNEKLFFGSGTQLSVL.

V is TRBV5-1 and J is TRBJ2-3; 12 bases are a match to TRBD2. The CDR3 totals 17 residues. The trim removed 1 base at V and 5 bases at J, leaving 8 bases unmatched. Germline CDR1 reads SGHRS; CDR2 reads YFSETQ. The CDR3 coding sequence is TGCGCCAGCAGCTTGCCTAGCGGGAGGGCCGGGGAAGATACGCAGTATTTT. It yields the protein CASSLPSGRAGEDTQYF.

The genes are TRBV6-5 and TRBJ2-7; TRBD2 is a possible D gene (5 bases). There are 15 residues in the CDR3. Germline CDR1 MNHEY, CDR2 SVGAGI. Deletions cut 0 bases from V and 3 bases from J, with 12 bases between. CDR3 loop: CASSYSSQTNYEQYF. CDR3 bases: TGTGCCAGCAGTTACTCGAGCCAGACTAACTACGAGCAGTACTTC.

The chain links TRBV5-1 to TRBJ2-3, with TRBD1 identical over 11 bases. The CDR3 loop spans 15 amino acids. CDR1 and CDR2 from the germline V gene are SGHRS and YFSETQ. V was clipped by 3 bases and J by 4 bases; unmatched bases: 4. The CDR3 loop is CASSSGQGASDTQYF. In DNA, the CDR3 is TGCGCCAGCAGCTCCGGACAGGGGGCTTCAGATACGCAGTATTTT.

The rearrangement links TRBV7-3 to TRBJ2-1, with 11 bases that match TRBD2. CDR3 size: 14 residues. In germline, CDR1 is SGHTA, CDR2 FQGTGA. Trimming took 3 bases from V and 6 from J; bases not matched to a gene: 1. For the CDR3, the DNA is TGTGCCAGCAGCTTTAGCGGGGGGGCCAATGAGCAGTTCTTC. Protein product: CASSFSGGANEQFF.

The rearrangement links TRBV11-2 to TRBJ1-4, with 9 bases aligning to TRBD1. The ends lost 3 bases at V and 5 bases at J; junction bases unmatched: 4. Germline V gene data show CDR1 as SGHAT and CDR2 as FQNNGV. The CDR3 covers 15 residues. CDR3 in amino acids: CASSLLGQGNEKLFF. The DNA of the CDR3 is TGTGCCAGCAGCTTGTTGGGACAGGGAAATGAAAAACTGTTTTTT.